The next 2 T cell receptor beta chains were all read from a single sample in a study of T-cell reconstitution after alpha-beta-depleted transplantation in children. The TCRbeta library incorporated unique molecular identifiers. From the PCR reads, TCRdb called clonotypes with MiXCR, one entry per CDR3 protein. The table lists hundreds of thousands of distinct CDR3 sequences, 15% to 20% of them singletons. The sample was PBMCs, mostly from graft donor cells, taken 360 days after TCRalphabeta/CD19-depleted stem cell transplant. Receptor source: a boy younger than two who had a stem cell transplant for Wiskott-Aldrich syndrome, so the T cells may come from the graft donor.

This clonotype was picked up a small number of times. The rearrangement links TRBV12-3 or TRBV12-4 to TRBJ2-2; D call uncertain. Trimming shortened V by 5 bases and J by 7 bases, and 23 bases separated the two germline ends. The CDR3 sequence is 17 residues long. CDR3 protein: CASSPLSVLPVSGELFF. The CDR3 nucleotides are TGTGCCAGCAGTCCCTTGAGCGTCCTCCCAGTCAGCGGGGAGCTGTTTTTT.

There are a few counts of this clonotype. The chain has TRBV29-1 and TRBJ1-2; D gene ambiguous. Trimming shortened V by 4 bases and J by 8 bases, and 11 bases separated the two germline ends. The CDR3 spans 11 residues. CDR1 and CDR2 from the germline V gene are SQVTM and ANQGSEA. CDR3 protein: CSVVFGTGYTF. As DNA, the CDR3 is TGCAGCGTTGTGTTTGGAACGGGCTACACCTTC.